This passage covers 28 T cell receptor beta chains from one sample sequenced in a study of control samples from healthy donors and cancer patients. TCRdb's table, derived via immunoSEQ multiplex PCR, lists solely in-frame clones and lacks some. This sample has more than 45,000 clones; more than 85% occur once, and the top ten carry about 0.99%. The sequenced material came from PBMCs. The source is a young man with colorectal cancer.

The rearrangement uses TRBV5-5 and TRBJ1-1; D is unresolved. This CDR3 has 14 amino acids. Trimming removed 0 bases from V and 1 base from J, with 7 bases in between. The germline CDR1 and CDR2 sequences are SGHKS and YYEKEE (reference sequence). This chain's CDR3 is CASSLATANTEAFF. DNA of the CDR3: TGTGCCAGCAGCTTGGCGACGGCGAACACTGAAGCTTTCTTT.

This chain's CDR3 is CAWSGAQATEAFF. The CDR3 DNA follows: TGTGCCTGGAGTGGGGCCCAGGCCACTGAAGCTTTCTTT. The rearrangement links TRBV30 to TRBJ1-1; the D is unclear. V lost 1 base and J lost 4, with 10 bases in between. Germline V gene lookup returns CDR1 GTSNPN and CDR2 SVGIG (reference sequence). The CDR3 consists of 13 residues. Full variable domain (missing parts from reference TRBV30 and TRBJ1-1): SQTIHQWPATLVQPVGSPLSLECTVEGTSNPNLYWYRQAAGRGLQLLFYSVGIGQISSEVPQNLSASRPQDRQFILSSKKLLLSDSGFYLCAWSGAQATEAFFGQGTRLTVV.

CDR3 in DNA: TGTGCCTGGAGTGCGGGGATGAGCGGGAACTCCTACAATGAGCAGTTCTTC. Encoded protein: CAWSAGMSGNSYNEQFF. V is TRBV30 and J is TRBJ2-1; 7 positions agree with TRBD2. The V segment lost 1 base and the J segment 0 bases; nucleotides outside the gene matches: 9. The germline V gene has CDR1 GTSNPN and CDR2 SVGIG (reference sequence). This CDR3 is built from 17 residues.

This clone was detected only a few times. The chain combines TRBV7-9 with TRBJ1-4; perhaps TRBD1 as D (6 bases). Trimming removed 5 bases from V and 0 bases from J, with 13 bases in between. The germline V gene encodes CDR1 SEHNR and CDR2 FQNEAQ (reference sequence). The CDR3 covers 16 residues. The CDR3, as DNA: TGTGCCAGCAGCCTCCTAGGGGGGGCAACTAATGAAAAACTGTTTTTT. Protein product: CASSLLGGATNEKLFF.

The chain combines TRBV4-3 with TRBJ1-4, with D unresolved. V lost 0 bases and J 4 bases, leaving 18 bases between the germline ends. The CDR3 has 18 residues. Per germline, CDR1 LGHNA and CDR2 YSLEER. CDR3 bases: TGCGCCAGCAGCCAAGATCTGTATTCGGCACGGAATAATGAAAAACTGTTTTTT. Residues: CASSQDLYSARNNEKLFF.

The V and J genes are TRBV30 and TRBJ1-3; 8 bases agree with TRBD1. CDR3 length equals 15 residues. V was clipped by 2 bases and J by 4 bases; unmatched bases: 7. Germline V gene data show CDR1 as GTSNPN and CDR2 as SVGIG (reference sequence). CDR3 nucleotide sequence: TGTGCCTGGAGTTCGGACAGGGTCGGGGGAAACACCATATATTTT. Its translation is CAWSSDRVGGNTIYF.

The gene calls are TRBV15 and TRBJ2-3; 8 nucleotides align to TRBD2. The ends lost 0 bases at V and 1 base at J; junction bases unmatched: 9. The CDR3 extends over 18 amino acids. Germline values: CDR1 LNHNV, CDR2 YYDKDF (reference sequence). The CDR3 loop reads CATSRDGILGLGTDTQYF. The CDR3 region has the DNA TGTGCCACCAGCAGAGATGGAATCTTGGGACTAGGCACAGATACGCAGTATTTT.

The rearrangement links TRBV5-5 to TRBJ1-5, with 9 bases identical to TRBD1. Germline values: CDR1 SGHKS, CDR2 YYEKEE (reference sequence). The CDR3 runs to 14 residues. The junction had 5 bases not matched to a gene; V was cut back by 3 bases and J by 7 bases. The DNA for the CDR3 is TGTGCCAGCAGCTCTACAGGGGGCGGACAGCCCCAGCATTTT. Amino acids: CASSSTGGGQPQHF.

The CDR3 spells CASAGFLSSGANVLTF. CDR3 nucleotides: TGTGCCAGTGCAGGTTTCTTATCATCTGGGGCCAACGTCCTGACTTTC. This sequence joins TRBV7-9 and TRBJ2-6; D gene unclear. This CDR3 is 16 amino acids long. The germline CDR1 and CDR2 sequences are SEHNR and FQNEAQ (reference sequence). V shed 9 bases and J shed 1 base, with 16 bases lying between them. Based on the CDR3 plus reference TRBV7-9 and TRBJ2-6, the full variable domain is DTGVSQNPRHKITKRGQNVTFRCDPISEHNRLYWYRQTLGQGPEFLTYFQNEAQLEKSRLLSDRFSAERPKGSFSTLEIQRTEQGDSAMYLCASAGFLSSGANVLTFGAGSRLTVL.

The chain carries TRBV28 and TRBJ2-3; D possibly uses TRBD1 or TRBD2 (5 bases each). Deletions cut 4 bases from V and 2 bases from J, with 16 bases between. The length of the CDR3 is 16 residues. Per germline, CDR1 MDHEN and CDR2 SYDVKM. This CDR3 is CASSSAGASFTDTQYF. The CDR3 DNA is TGTGCCAGCAGTTCCGCCGGGGCGTCTTTCACAGATACGCAGTATTTT.

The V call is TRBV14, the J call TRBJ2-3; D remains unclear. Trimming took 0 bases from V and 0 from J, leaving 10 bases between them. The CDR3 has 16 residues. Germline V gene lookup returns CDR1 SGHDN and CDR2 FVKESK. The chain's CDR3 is CASSQELGGSTDTQYF. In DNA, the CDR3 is TGTGCCAGCAGCCAAGAGTTGGGCGGTAGCACAGATACGCAGTATTTT.

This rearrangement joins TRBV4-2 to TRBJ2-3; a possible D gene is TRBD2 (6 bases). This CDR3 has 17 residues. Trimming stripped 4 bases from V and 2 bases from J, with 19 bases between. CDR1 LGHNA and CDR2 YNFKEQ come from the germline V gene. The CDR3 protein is CASSPTPGTGLTDTQYF. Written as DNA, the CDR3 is TGTGCCAGCAGCCCCACCCCCGGGACTGGCCTCACAGATACGCAGTATTTT.

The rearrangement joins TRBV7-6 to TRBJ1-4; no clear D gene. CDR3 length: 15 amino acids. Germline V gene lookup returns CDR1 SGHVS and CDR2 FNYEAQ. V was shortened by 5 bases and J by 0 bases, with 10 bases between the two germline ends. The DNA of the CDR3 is TGTGCCAGCAGCCTCGTGAGTGCAACTAATGAAAAACTGTTTTTT. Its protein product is CASSLVSATNEKLFF.

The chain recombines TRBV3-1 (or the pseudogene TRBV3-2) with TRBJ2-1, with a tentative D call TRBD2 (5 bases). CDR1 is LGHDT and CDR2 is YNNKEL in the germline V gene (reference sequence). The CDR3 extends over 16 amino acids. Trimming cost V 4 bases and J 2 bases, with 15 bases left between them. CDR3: CASSPLWEPPYNEQFF. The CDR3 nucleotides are TGTGCCAGCAGCCCCCTCTGGGAGCCGCCCTACAATGAGCAGTTCTTC.

The CDR3 loop is CASKPGPWDEKLFF. Here the CDR3 DNA reads TGTGCCAGCAAACCGGGACCTTGGGATGAAAAACTGTTTTTT. The rearrangement joins TRBV9 to TRBJ1-4, with D maybe TRBD1 (5 bases). The CDR3 covers 14 residues. V was pared by 6 bases and J by 6 bases, with 15 bases between. CDR1 and CDR2 from the germline V gene are SGDLS and YYNGEE. Based on the CDR3 plus reference TRBV9 and TRBJ1-4, the full variable domain is DSGVTQTPKHLITATGQRVTLRCSPRSGDLSVYWYQQSLDQGLQFLIQYYNGEERAKGNILERFSAQQFPDLHSELNLSSLELGDSALYFCASKPGPWDEKLFFGSGTQLSVL.

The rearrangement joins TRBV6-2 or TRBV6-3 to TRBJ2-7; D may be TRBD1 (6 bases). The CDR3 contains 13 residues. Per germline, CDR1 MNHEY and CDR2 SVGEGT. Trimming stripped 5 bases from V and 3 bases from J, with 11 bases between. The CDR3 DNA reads TGTGCCAGCAGTCCCGGGACATACTACGAGCAGTACTTC. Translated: CASSPGTYYEQYF.

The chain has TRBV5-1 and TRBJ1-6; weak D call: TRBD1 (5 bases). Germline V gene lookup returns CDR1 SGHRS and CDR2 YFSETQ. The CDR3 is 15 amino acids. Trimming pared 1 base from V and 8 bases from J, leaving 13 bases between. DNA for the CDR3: TGCGCCAGCAGCTTGTCCCGGGACGGCGATTCACCCCTCCACTTT. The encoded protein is CASSLSRDGDSPLHF.

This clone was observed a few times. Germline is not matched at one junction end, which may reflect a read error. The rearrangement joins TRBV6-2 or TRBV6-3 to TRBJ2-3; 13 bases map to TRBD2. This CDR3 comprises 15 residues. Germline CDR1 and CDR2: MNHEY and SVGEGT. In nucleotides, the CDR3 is TGTGCCACCAGTACGGGGACTAGCGGGGCAGATACGCAGTATTTT. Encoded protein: CATSTGTSGADTQYF.

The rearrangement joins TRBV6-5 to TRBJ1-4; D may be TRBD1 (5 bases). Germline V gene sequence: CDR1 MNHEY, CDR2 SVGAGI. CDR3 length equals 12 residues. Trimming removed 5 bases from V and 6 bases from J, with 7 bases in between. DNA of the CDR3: TGTGCCAGCAGTCGGGGGTATGAAAAACTGTTTTTT. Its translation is CASSRGYEKLFF.

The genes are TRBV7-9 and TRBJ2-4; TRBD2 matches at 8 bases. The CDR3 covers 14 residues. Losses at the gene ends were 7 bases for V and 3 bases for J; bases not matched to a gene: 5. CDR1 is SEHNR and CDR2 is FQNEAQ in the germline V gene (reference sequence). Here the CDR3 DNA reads TGTGCCAGCACCGCGGGAGGCTTCAAAAACATTCAGTACTTC. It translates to CASTAGGFKNIQYF.

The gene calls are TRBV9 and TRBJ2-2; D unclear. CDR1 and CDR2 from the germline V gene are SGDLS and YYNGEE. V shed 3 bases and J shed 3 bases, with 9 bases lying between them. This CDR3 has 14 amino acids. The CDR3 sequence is CASSATGYTGELFF. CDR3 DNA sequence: TGTGCCAGCAGCGCGACGGGTTACACCGGGGAGCTGTTTTTT. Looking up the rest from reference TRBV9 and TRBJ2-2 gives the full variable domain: DSGVTQTPKHLITATGQRVTLRCSPRSGDLSVYWYQQSLDQGLQFLIQYYNGEERAKGNILERFSAQQFPDLHSELNLSSLELGDSALYFCASSATGYTGELFFGEGSRLTVL.

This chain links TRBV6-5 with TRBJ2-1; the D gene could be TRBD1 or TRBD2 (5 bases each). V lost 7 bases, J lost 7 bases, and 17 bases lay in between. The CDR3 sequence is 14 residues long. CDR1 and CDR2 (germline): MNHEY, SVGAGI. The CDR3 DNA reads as TGTGCCAGCAAAGGGGTACGGGGTGAGAATGAGCAGTTCTTC. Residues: CASKGVRGENEQFF.

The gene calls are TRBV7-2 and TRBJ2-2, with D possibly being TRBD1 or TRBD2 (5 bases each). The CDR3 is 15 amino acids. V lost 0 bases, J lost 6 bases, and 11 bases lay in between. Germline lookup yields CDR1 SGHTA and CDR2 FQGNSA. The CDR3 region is CASSLAYGAAGELFF. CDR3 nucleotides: TGTGCCAGCAGCTTAGCGTACGGGGCGGCCGGGGAGCTGTTTTTT.

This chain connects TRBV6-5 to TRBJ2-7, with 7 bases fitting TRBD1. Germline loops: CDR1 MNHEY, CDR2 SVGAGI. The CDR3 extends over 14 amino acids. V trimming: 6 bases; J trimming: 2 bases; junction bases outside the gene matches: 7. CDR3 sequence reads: CASRSGTAPYEQYF. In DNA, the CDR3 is TGTGCCAGCAGATCCGGGACAGCTCCCTACGAGCAGTACTTC.

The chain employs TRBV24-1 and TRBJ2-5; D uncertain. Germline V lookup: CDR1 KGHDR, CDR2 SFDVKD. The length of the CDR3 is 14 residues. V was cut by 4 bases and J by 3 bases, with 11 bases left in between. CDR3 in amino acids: CATSEGSGEETQYF. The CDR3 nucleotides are TGTGCCACCAGTGAAGGCAGTGGGGAAGAGACCCAGTACTTC.

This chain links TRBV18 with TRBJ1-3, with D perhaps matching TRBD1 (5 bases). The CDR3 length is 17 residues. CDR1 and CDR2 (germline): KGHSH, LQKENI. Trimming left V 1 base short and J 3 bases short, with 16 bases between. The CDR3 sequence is CASSPLEGCRGGNTIYF. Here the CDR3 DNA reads TGTGCCAGCTCACCACTTGAGGGGTGTAGAGGTGGAAACACCATATATTTT.

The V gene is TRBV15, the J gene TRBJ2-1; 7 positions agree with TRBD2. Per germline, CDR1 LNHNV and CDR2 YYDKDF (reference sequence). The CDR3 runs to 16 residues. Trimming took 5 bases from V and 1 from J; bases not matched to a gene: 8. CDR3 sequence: CATSPRLRGSYNEQFF. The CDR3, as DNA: TGTGCCACCAGCCCCCGACTGCGGGGGTCCTACAATGAGCAGTTCTTC.

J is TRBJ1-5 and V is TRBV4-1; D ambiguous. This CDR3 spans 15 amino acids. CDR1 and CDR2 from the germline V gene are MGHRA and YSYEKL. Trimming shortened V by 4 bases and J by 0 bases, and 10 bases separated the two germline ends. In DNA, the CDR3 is TGCGCCAGCAGCCGGGTACACCTTAGCAATCAGCCCCAGCATTTT. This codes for CASSRVHLSNQPQHF.